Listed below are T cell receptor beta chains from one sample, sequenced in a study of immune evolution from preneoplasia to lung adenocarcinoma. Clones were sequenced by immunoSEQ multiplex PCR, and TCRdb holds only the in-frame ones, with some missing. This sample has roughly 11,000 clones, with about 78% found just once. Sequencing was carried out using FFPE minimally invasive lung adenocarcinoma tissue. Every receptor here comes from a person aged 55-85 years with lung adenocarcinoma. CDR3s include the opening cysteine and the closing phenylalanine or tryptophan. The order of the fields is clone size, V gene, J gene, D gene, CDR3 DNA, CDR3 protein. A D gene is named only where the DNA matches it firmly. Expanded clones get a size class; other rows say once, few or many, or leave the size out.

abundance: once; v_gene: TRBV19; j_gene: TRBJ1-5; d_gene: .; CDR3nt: TGTGCCAGTAACCCGAGAGGGAGGACGGGTATTAAGCCCCAGCATTTT; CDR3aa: CASNPRGRTGIKPQHF
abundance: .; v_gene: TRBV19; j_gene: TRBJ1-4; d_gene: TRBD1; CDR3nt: TGTGCCAGTAGAGATGGGACAGCAACTAATGAAAAACTGTTTTTT; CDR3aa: CASRDGTATNEKLFF
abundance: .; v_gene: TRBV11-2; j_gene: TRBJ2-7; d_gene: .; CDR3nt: TGTGCCAGCAGCTTAGGGGCGAACTACGAGCAGTACTTC; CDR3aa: CASSLGANYEQYF
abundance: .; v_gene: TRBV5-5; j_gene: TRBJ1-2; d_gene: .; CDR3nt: TGTGCCAGCAGCTCTATGGAGTTTTATGGCTACACCTTC; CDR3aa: CASSSMEFYGYTF
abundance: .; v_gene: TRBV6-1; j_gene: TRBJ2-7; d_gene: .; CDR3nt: TGTGCCAGCCATGTAAACTACGAGCAGTACTTC; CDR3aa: CASHVNYEQYF
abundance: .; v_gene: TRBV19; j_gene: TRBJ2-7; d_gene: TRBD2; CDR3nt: TGTGCCAGTAGCACTAGCGGGTACGCCTCCTACGAGCAGTACTTC; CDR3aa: CASSTSGYASYEQYF
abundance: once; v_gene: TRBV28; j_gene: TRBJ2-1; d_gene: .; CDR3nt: TGTGCCAGCTTTAAACTTCGGGGGGCCGGTTCGGGTGAGCAGTTCTTC; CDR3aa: CASFKLRGAGSGEQFF
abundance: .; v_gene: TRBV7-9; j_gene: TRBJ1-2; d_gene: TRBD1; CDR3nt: TGTGCCAGCGGTTTAACAGGGGGCCTCGGAGGCTACACCTTC; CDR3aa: CASGLTGGLGGYTF
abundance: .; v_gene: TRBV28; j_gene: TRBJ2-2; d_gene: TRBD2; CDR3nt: TGTGCCAGCAGTCTCTGGAATCTAGCGGGAGGGCCCGGGGAGCTGTTTTTT; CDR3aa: CASSLWNLAGGPGELFF
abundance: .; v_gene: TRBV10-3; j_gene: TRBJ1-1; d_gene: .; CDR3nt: TGTGCCATCAGTGACCCTAGAGGGATTGAAGCTTTCTTT; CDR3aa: CAISDPRGIEAFF
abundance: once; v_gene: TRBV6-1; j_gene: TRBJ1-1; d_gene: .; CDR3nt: TGTGCCAGCAGTGAAGCAGGCCAGGGAGGGACTGAAGCTTTCTTT; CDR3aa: CASSEAGQGGTEAFF
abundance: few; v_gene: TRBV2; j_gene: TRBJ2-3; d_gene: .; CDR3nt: TGTGCCAGCAGTGGACAGAGCACAGATACGCAGTATTTT; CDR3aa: CASSGQSTDTQYF
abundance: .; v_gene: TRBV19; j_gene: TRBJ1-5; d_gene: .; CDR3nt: TGTGCCAGTAGTCCGCGGACCAAATTTGAGCCCCAGCATTTT; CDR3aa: CASSPRTKFEPQHF
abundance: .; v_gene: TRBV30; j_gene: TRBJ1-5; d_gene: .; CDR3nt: TGTGCCTGGGGCCACAAAGGGAATCAGCCCCAGCATTTT; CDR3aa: CAWGHKGNQPQHF
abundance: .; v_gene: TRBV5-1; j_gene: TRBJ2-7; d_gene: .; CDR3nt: TGCGCCAGCAGCGTAGGGACTCAAATTAACTACGAGCAGTACTTC; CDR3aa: CASSVGTQINYEQYF
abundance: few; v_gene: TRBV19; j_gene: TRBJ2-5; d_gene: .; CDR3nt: TGTGCCAGTAGTGTAACCACGGGGGAGACCCAGTACTTC; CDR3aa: CASSVTTGETQYF
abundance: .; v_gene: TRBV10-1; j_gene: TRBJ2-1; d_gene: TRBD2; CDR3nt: TGCGCCAGCAGTGGGCTCCTAGCGGGGGGTCGCAGCGAGCAGTTCTTC; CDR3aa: CASSGLLAGGRSEQFF
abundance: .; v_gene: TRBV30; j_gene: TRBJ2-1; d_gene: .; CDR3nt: TGTGCCTGGAGTCCCGACTCCTACAATGAGCAGTTCTTC; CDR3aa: CAWSPDSYNEQFF
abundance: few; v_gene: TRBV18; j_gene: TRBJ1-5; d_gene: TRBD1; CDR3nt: TGTGCCAGCTCACAGGGGGCTCAACAGCCCCAGCATTTT; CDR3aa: CASSQGAQQPQHF
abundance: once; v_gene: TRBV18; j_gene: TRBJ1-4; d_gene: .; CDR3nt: TGTGCCAGCTTACCCCGGGACGGTAATGAAAAACTGTTTTTT; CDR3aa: CASLPRDGNEKLFF
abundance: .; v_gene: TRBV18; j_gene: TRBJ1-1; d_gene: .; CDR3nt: TGTGCCAGCTCACCCACGCGGACAGACGCTTTCTTT; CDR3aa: CASSPTRTDAFF
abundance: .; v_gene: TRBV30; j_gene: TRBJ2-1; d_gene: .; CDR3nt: TGTGCCTGGAGTGGCACACAGCAGTTCTTC; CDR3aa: CAWSGTQQFF
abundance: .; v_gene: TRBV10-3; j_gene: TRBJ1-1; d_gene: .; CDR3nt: TGTGCCATCAGGGACATCTTGAACACTGAAGCTTTCTTT; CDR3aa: CAIRDILNTEAFF
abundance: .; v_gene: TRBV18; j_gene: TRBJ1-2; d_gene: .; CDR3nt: TGTGCCAGCTCACCACCCCTCCAAGATAACTATGGCTACACCTTC; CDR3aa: CASSPPLQDNYGYTF
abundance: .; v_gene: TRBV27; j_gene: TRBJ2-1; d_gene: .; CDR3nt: TGTGCCAGCAGTTTACGGGGGAAGCAGTTCTTC; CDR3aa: CASSLRGKQFF
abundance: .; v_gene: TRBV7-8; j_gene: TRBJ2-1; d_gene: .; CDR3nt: TGTGCCAGCAGCCCCCAGGACGGGAGCTACAATGAGCAGTTCTTC; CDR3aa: CASSPQDGSYNEQFF
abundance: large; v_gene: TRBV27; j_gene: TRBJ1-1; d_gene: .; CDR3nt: TGTGCCAGCAGTAAAACCCTCGGGACCCTGAACACTGAAGCTTTCTTT; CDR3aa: CASSKTLGTLNTEAFF
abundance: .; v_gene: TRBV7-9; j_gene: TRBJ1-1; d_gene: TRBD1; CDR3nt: TGTGCCAGCAGCCCTGGACAGGTTAACACTGAAGCTTTCTTT; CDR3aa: CASSPGQVNTEAFF
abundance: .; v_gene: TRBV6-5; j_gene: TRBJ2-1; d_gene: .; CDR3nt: TGTGCCAGCAGTTACTCGCGGCTAGGAGGCAATGAGCAGTTCTTC; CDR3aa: CASSYSRLGGNEQFF
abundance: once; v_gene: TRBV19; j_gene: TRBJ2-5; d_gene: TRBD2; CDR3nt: TGTGCCAGTAGTATTACCTCTAGCGGGGGGCAAGAGACCCAGTACTTC; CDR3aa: CASSITSSGGQETQYF
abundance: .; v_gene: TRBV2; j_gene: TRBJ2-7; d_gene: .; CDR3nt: TGTGCCAGCAGTGAAGCGCTTAGGGTATCCTCCTACGAGCAGTACTTC; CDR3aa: CASSEALRVSSYEQYF
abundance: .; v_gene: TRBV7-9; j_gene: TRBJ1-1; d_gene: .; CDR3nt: TGTGCCAGCAGCTTCAACCGGGACTTAAACACTGAAGCTTTCTTT; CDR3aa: CASSFNRDLNTEAFF
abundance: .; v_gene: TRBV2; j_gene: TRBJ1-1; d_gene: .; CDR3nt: TGTGCCAGCAGCCACAACCGGGACGTCGAAGCTTTCTTT; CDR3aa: CASSHNRDVEAFF
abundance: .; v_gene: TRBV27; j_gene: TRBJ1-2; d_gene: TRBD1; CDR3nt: TGTGCCAGCAGTTTATTCCCGACAGGGAACTATGGCTACACCTTC; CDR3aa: CASSLFPTGNYGYTF
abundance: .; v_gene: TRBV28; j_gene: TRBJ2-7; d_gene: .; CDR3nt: TGTGCCAGCAGAGGAAGAAGGGGCCCTTACGAGCAGTACTTC; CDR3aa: CASRGRRGPYEQYF
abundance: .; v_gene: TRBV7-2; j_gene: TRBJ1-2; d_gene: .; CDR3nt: TGTGCCAGCAGCTTAGGGGCAGATTCGGGCTACACCTTC; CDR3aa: CASSLGADSGYTF
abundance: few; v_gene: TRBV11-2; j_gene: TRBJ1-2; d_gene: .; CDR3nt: TGTGCCAGCAGCTTAGGCAGCAACTATGGCTACACCTTC; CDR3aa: CASSLGSNYGYTF
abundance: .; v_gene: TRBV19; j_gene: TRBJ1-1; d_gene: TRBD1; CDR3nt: TGTGCCAGTAGGGGGGACAGGGAGTCTGAAGCTTTCTTT; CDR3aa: CASRGDRESEAFF
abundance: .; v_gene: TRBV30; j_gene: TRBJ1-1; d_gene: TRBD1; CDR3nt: TGTGCCTGGAGACAGGGGGAGGATGCTTTCTTT; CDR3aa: CAWRQGEDAFF
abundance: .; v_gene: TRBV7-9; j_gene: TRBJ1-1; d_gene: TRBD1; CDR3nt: TGTGCCAGCAGCTACGGCGAAGGGGGCTTGACTGAAGCTTTCTTT; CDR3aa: CASSYGEGGLTEAFF
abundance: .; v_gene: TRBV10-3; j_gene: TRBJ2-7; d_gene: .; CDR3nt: TGTGCCATCAGTGAGGTGGACAGTACCGAGCAGTACTTC; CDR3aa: CAISEVDSTEQYF
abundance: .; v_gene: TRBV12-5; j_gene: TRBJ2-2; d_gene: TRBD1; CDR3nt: TGTGCTAGTGGTTTCCACCCGGGACAGGTTCCCGCCGGGGAGCTGTTTTTT; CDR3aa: CASGFHPGQVPAGELFF
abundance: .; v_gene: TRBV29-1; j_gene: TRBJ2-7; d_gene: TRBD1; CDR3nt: TGCAGCGTCCTTGGACAGGGCGTGACTGACGAGCAGTACTTC; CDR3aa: CSVLGQGVTDEQYF
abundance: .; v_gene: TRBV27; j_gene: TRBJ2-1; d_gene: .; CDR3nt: TGTGCCAGCAGTCCCCCCTCCCAATGGATGGGGGATGAGCAGTTCTTC; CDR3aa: CASSPPSQWMGDEQFF
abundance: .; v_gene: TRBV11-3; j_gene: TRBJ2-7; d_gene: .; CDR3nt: TGTGCCAGCAGCTTTGGTCCGGGCCTCTACGAGCAGTACTTC; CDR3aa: CASSFGPGLYEQYF
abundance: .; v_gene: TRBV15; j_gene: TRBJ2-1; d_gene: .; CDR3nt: TGTGCCACCAGCAGAGAAAGGAATGAGCAGTTCTTC; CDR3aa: CATSRERNEQFF
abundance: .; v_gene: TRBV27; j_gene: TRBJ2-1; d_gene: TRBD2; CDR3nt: TGTGCCAGCAGTCGAGGACTAGCGGGAGACAATGAGCAGTTCTTC; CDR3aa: CASSRGLAGDNEQFF
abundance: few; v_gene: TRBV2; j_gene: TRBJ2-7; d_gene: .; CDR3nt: TGTGCCAGTCTCTCACCGGGTTACTCCTACGAGCAGTACTTC; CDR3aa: CASLSPGYSYEQYF
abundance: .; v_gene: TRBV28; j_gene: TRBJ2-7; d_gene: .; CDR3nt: TGTGCCAGCAGTCTTCCTGCGGTGTCCTACGAGCAGTACTTC; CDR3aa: CASSLPAVSYEQYF
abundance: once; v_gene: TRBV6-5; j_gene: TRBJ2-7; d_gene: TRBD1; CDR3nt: TGTGCCAGCAGTAAGGACAGGGGCCACGAGCAGTACTTC; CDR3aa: CASSKDRGHEQYF
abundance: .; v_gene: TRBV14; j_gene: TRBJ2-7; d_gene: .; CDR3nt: TGTGCCAGCAGCCAAGACCCCAGACACCTACTCGAGCAGTACTTC; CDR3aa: CASSQDPRHLLEQYF
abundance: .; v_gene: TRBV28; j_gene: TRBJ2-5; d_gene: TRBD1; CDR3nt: TGTGCCAGCAGTACGCCCAGAACAGGGGAAGAGACCCAGTACTTC; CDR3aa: CASSTPRTGEETQYF
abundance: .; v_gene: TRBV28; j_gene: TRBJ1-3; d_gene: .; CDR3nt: TGTGCCAGCAGCCTCGCCGCCTCTATCTCTGAAAACACCATATATTTT; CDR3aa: CASSLAASISENTIYF
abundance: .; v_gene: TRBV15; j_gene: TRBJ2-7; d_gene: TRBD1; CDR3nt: TGTGCCACCAGCGGAGAACGCGGAACAGGGGGCGACGAGCAGTACTTC; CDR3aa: CATSGERGTGGDEQYF
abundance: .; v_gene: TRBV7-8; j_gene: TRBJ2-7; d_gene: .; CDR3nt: TGTGCCAGCAGCTCAAGACCCGGAACCTACGAGCAGTACTTC; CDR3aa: CASSSRPGTYEQYF
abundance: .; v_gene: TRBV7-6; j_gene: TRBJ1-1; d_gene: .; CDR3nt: TGTGCCAGCAGCTACAGCCCGAACACTGAAGCTTTCTTT; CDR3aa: CASSYSPNTEAFF
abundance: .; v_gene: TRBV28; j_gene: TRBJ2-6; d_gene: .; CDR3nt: TGTGCCAGCAAAAGGAGGCAGACTTACTCTGGGGCCAACGTCCTGACTTTC; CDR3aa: CASKRRQTYSGANVLTF
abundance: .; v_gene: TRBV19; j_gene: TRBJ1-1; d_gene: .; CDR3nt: TGTGCCAGTAGTATTCGGGGGGCCAACACTGAAGCTTTCTTT; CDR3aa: CASSIRGANTEAFF
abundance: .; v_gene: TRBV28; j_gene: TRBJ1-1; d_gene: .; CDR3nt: TGTGCCAGCGGGTTCGGTAAGGCTTTCTTT; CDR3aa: CASGFGKAFF
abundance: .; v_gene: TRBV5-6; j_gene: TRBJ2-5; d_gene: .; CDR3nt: TGTGCCAGCAGCTTGAGAGGCAGGGAGGCTGAGACCCAGTACTTC; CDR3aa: CASSLRGREAETQYF